Described below is a single TCR beta chain sequence and its context. The data were taken from a study of blood T cell repertoires in COVID-19. Looking at the study overall: COVID-19 samples, acute and convalescent, were from the United States, Italy and Spain. PBMCs, B-cell-depleted T cells, or T cells provided the cDNA or gDNA that made up the material.

Authors' analysis steps: Estimation of nucleated cell counts was performed using reference gene primer amplification. Generated by immunoSEQ multiplex PCR, the TCRdb table keeps only in-frame clones and is missing some. V and J calls and clone size follow that table, whereas D and trimming were derived from the DNA. The sample lists about 150,000 clones; about four fifths were seen once. Trimming cost V 2 bases and J 4 bases; bases outside gene matches: 2. The CDR3 runs 14 residues. Germline CDR1 and CDR2: SGHRS and YFSETQ. Sequencing was carried out using peripheral blood. The clonotype originates from a man in his sixties with acute or convalescent COVID-19. The chain is built from TRBV5-1 and TRBJ1-4; 7 bases are shared with TRBD1. The chain's CDR3 is CASSLGGVNEKLFF. The CDR3 nucleotides are TGCGCCAGCAGCTTAGGGGGCGTTAATGAAAAACTGTTTTTT.